The rows below give T cell receptor beta chains drawn from one sample of a study of cytomegalovirus exposure and HLA in healthy donors. Clones were sequenced by immunoSEQ multiplex PCR, and TCRdb holds only the in-frame ones, with some missing. The table records roughly 200,000 clones, 80% of them present only once. Sequenced material: PBMCs. These receptors originate from a man between 40 and 49 years old in good health and CMV-seronegative. Each CDR3 is given with its conserved first and last residue. A D gene is named only where the DNA matches it firmly. Only part of the rows carry a size: once, few, many, or a class if the clone is expanded.

v_gene	abundance	j_gene	d_gene	CDR3nt	CDR3aa
TRBV4-3	-	TRBJ1-5	TRBD1	TGCGCCAGCAGCCGCGGGACAGGGAGGAATCAGCCCCAGCATTTT	CASSRGTGRNQPQHF
TRBV5-4	-	TRBJ1-1	-	TGTGCCAGCAGCACCGACGTGGGCCACAACACTGAAGCTTTCTTT	CASSTDVGHNTEAFF
TRBV5-5	few	TRBJ1-1	TRBD1	TGTGCCAGCAGCGGGGGGACAGGGCAGAACACTGAAGCTTTCTTT	CASSGGTGQNTEAFF
TRBV5-1	few	TRBJ1-2	-	TGCGCCAGCAGCTTGGCCGGGGGTGAGGACTATGGCTACACCTTC	CASSLAGGEDYGYTF
TRBV7-8	-	TRBJ2-7	TRBD1	TGTGCCAGCAGCTTAGATGGGACAGGGAGGTACGAGCAGTACTTC	CASSLDGTGRYEQYF
TRBV6-6	-	TRBJ2-1	TRBD2	TGTGCCAGCAGCTTAGCGGGAGCCAATGAGCAGTTCTTC	CASSLAGANEQFF
TRBV2	few	TRBJ2-1	-	TGTGCCAGCAGTGACTCTAGCAGCAATGAGCAGTTCTTC	CASSDSSSNEQFF
TRBV6-5	-	TRBJ2-7	TRBD2	TGTGCCAGCAGTTACTCCGACTCAGCGGGGGGAGACGAGCAGTACTTC	CASSYSDSAGGDEQYF
TRBV7-2	-	TRBJ1-1	-	TGTGCCAGCAGCTTTCGGACATCGGCTGAAGCTTTCTTT	CASSFRTSAEAFF
TRBV4-3	few	TRBJ1-1	TRBD1	TGCGCCAGCAGCCAGGTAGCCGGGACAGGGGGCACTGAAGCTTTCTTT	CASSQVAGTGGTEAFF
TRBV7-9	-	TRBJ2-3	TRBD2	TGTGCCAGCAGCGCGACTAGCGGCTTCACAGATACGCAGTATTTT	CASSATSGFTDTQYF
TRBV11-1	-	TRBJ2-7	-	TGTGCCAGCAGCTTGAATAGCCGCTCCCCCTACTACGAGCAGTACTTC	CASSLNSRSPYYEQYF
TRBV15	-	TRBJ1-2	-	TGTGCCACCAGCAGAGGGGCCCCCCAGGACTATGGCTACACCTTC	CATSRGAPQDYGYTF
TRBV5-1	-	TRBJ2-7	-	TGCGCCAGCAGCTTGGGTGGCGGGGTTAGCTCCTACGAGCAGTACTTC	CASSLGGGVSSYEQYF
TRBV5-4	-	TRBJ1-1	TRBD1	TGTGCCAGCAGCACAGTACAGGGGATCACTGAAGCTTTCTTT	CASSTVQGITEAFF
TRBV4-3	once	TRBJ2-3	TRBD2	TGCGCCAGCAGCCAAGGACTAGCGGGAGGAGATACGCAGTATTTT	CASSQGLAGGDTQYF
TRBV5-6	-	TRBJ1-5	TRBD1	TGTGCCAGCAGCCGGACAGGGACCAATCAGCCCCAGCATTTT	CASSRTGTNQPQHF
TRBV21-1	-	TRBJ1-3	-	TGTGCCAGCAGACGGCAGGGCCGCTCTGGAAACACCATATATTTT	CASRRQGRSGNTIYF
TRBV5-1	-	TRBJ2-1	-	TGCGCCAGCAGCTTGGCCTCACTAGCCCCAGGACATGAGCAGTTCTTC	CASSLASLAPGHEQFF
TRBV2	-	TRBJ2-1	TRBD1	TGTGCCAGCAGTCGACGGACAGGGGGATTTTTGAATGAGCAGTTCTTC	CASSRRTGGFLNEQFF
TRBV19	-	TRBJ2-5	-	TGTGCCAGTAGTCCCGGGACACAAGAGACCCAGTACTTC	CASSPGTQETQYF
TRBV7-9	few	TRBJ2-5	-	TGTGCCAGCAGCGACAGCGGGGAGACCCAGTACTTC	CASSDSGETQYF
TRBV4-3	-	TRBJ1-2	-	TGCGCCAGCAGCCAAGAAGCGGGACAAAAGCTCTATGGCTACACCTTC	CASSQEAGQKLYGYTF
TRBV5-6	-	TRBJ1-5	-	TGTGCCAGCAGCTTCCGTGGCGGGTATAGCAATCAGCCCCAGCATTTT	CASSFRGGYSNQPQHF
TRBV19	-	TRBJ2-1	-	TGTGCCAGTAGTATCGGCGGGTTAGGAGGTAATGAGCAGTTCTTC	CASSIGGLGGNEQFF
TRBV5-1	-	TRBJ1-1	TRBD1	TGCGCCAGCAGCTCGGCGGACAGGGGGAGGGGGACTGAAGCTTTCTTT	CASSSADRGRGTEAFF
TRBV20-1	-	TRBJ2-7	-	TGCAGTGTGCCGGCGGGGTACGAGCAGTACTTC	CSVPAGYEQYF
TRBV13	once	TRBJ1-1	TRBD1	TGTGCCAGCAGCTCAGGACAGGGTTGGACTGAAGCTTTCTTT	CASSSGQGWTEAFF
TRBV5-6	-	TRBJ2-5	TRBD1	TGTGCCAGCAGCCTAGTTGACAGGGTAGATGAGACCCAGTACTTC	CASSLVDRVDETQYF
TRBV7-9	-	TRBJ1-5	-	TGTGCCAGCAGCGGTGCTTGGGCCCGGGATCCCAATCAGCCCCAGCATTTT	CASSGAWARDPNQPQHF
TRBV27	-	TRBJ2-7	TRBD2	TGTGCCAGCAGTTTATTTGCGGGAGCAGGTGGCGAGCAGTACTTC	CASSLFAGAGGEQYF
TRBV18	-	TRBJ1-2	TRBD1	TGTGCCAGCTCACCGCGAATAGGGGGCCTGGATTATGGCTACACCTTC	CASSPRIGGLDYGYTF
TRBV18	-	TRBJ2-7	-	TGTGCCAGCTCGGAAGGACTGGGGGGCTCCTACGAGCAGTACTTC	CASSEGLGGSYEQYF
TRBV4-1	-	TRBJ2-1	TRBD1	TGCGCCAGCAGCCAGGGGGGGACAGGGGGAAGTAGCGGAGCCTACAATGAGCAGTTCTTC	CASSQGGTGGSSGAYNEQFF
TRBV4-1	-	TRBJ2-7	TRBD2	TGCGCCAGCAGCCAAGTGAGGCAGGGAGGGTACGAGCAGTACTTC	CASSQVRQGGYEQYF
TRBV18	-	TRBJ2-7	-	TGTGCCAGCTCACCCTCCCGGGATAACGAGCAGTACTTC	CASSPSRDNEQYF
TRBV19	-	TRBJ2-5	-	TGTGCCAGTAGTTTCCGACGGAGTCAAGAGACCCAGTACTTC	CASSFRRSQETQYF
TRBV7-2	-	TRBJ2-3	-	TGTGCCAGCAGCGCCAGCTGGGACACCGGAGATACGCAGTATTTT	CASSASWDTGDTQYF
TRBV4-1	few	TRBJ2-2	-	TGCGCCAGCAGCCGGAGGCAGGAGGAACCACCTGGGGAGCTGTTTTTT	CASSRRQEEPPGELFF
TRBV7-2	-	TRBJ2-1	TRBD2	TGTGCCAGCAGCTTAAATAGCGGGCACTCCTACAATGAGCAGTTCTTC	CASSLNSGHSYNEQFF
TRBV29-1	-	TRBJ2-2	TRBD2	TGCAGCGTAAGCTCTAGCGGGAGGAACACCGGGGAGCTGTTTTTT	CSVSSSGRNTGELFF
TRBV6-4	-	TRBJ2-1	TRBD2	TGTGCCAGCAGCCCCGGGACTAGCGGGGGGTCCTACAATGAGCAGTTCTTC	CASSPGTSGGSYNEQFF
TRBV27	-	TRBJ2-3	TRBD1	TGTGCCAGCAGACTAGGGACAGGCGCTCCAGATACGCAGTATTTT	CASRLGTGAPDTQYF